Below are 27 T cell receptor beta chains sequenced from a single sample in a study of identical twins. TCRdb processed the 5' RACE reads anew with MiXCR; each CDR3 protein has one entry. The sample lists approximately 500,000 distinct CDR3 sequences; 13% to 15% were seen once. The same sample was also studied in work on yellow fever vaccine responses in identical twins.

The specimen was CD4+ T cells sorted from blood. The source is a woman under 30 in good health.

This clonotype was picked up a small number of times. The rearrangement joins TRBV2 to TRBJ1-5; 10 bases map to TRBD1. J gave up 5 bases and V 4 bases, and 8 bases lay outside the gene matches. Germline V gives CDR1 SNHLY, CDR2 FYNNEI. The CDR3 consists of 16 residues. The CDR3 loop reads CASSGRGQGLYQPQHF. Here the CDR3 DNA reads TGTGCCAGCAGTGGCCGGGGACAGGGGTTATATCAGCCCCAGCATTTT.

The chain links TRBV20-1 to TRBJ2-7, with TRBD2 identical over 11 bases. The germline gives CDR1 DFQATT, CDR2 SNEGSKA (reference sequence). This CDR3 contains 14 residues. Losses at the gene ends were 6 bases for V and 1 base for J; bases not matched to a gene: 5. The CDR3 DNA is TGCAGTGCCGCGCGGACTAGCGGGTCCTACGAGCAGTACTTC. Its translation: CSAARTSGSYEQYF.

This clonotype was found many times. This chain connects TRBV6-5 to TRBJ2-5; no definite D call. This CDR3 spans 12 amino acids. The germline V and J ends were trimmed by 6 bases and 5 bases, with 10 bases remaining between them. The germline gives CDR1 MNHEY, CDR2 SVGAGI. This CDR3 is CASRSTSETQYF. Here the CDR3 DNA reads TGTGCCAGCAGAAGTACGTCTGAGACCCAGTACTTC.

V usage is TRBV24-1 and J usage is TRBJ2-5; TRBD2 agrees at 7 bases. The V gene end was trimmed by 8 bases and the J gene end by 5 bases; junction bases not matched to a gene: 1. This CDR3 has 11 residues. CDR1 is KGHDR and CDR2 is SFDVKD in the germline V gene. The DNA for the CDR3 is TGTGCCACCATGGGGGGGGAGACCCAGTACTTC. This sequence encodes CATMGGETQYF.

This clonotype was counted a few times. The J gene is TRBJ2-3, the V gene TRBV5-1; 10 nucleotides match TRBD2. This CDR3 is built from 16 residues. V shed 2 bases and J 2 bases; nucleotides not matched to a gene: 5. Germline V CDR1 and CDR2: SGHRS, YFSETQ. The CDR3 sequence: CASSLGSGGPTDTQYF. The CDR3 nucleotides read TGCGCCAGCAGCTTAGGTAGCGGGGGGCCCACAGATACGCAGTATTTT.

The CDR3 loop is CSARVSSGRALKSSYNEQFF. The CDR3 DNA reads TGCAGTGCTAGAGTGAGTAGCGGGAGGGCCCTCAAGAGCTCCTACAATGAGCAGTTCTTC. The gene calls are TRBV20-1 and TRBJ2-1; 11 bases align to TRBD2. Germline V gives CDR1 DFQATT, CDR2 SNEGSKA (reference sequence). The trim removed 1 base at V and 0 bases at J, leaving 14 bases unmatched. The CDR3 length is 20 residues.

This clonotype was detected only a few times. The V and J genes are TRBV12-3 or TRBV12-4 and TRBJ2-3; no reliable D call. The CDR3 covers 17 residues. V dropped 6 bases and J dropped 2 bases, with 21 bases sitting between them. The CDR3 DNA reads TGTGCCAGCAGGCCCAACCTCGGTGGGCTAACCACAGATACGCAGTATTTT. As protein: CASRPNLGGLTTDTQYF.

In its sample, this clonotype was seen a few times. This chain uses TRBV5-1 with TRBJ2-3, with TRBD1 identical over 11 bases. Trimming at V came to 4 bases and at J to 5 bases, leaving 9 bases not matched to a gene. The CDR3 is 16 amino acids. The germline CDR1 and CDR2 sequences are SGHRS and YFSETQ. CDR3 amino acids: CASSPGQGALLDTQYF. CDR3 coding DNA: TGCGCCAGCAGCCCCGGACAGGGGGCGCTCTTAGATACGCAGTATTTT.

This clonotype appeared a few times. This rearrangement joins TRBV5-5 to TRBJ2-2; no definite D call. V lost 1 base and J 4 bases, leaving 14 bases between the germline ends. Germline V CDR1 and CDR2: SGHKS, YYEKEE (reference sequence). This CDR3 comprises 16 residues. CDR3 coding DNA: TGTGCCAGCAGCTTGTTAAGTCCCACGGGCACCGGGGAGCTGTTTTTT. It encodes CASSLLSPTGTGELFF.

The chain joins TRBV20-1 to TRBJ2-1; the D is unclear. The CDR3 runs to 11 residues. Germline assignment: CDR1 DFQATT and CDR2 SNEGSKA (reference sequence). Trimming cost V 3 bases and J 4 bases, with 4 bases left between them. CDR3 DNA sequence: TGCAGTGCTAGTACGTACAATGAGCAGTTCTTC. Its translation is CSASTYNEQFF.

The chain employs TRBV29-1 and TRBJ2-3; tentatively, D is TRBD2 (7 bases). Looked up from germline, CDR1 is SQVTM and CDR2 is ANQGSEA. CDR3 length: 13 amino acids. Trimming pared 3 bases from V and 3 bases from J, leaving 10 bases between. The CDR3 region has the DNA TGCAGCGTTGAGAAGGGGGGGACAGATACGCAGTATTTT. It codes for CSVEKGGTDTQYF.

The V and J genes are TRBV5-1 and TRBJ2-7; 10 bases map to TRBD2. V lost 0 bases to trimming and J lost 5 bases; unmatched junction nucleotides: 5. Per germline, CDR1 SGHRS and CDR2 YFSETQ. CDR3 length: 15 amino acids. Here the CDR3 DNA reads TGCGCCAGCAGCTTGGGCCTAGCGGGAGAGCACGAGCAGTACTTC. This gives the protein CASSLGLAGEHEQYF.

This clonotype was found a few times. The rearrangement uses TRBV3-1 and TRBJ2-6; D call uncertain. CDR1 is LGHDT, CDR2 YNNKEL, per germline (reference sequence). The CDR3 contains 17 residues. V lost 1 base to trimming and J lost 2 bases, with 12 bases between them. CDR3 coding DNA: TGTGCCAGCAGCCAAGGAAATAGTGTAACTGGGGCCAACGTCCTGACTTTC. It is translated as CASSQGNSVTGANVLTF.

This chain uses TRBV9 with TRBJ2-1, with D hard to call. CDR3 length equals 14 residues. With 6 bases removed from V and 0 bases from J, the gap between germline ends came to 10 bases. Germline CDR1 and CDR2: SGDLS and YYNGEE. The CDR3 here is CASTHASSYNEQFF. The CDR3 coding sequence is TGTGCCAGCACCCATGCCAGCTCCTACAATGAGCAGTTCTTC. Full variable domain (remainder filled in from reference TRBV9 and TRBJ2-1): DSGVTQTPKHLITATGQRVTLRCSPRSGDLSVYWYQQSLDQGLQFLIQYYNGEERAKGNILERFSAQQFPDLHSELNLSSLELGDSALYFCASTHASSYNEQFFGPGTRLTVL.

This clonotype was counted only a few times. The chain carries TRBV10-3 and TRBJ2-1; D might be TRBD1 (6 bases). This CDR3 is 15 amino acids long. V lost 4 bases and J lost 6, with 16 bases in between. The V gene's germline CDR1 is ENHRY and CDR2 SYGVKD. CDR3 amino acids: CAISVGQGTPNEQFF. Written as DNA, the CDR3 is TGTGCCATCAGTGTAGGGCAGGGGACCCCCAATGAGCAGTTCTTC.

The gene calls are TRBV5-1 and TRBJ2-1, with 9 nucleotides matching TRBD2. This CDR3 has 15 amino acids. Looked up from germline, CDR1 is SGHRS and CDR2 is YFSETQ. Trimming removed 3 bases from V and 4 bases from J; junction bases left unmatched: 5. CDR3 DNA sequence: TGCGCCAGCAGCTCATCTAGCGGGAATTACAATGAGCAGTTCTTC. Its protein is CASSSSSGNYNEQFF.

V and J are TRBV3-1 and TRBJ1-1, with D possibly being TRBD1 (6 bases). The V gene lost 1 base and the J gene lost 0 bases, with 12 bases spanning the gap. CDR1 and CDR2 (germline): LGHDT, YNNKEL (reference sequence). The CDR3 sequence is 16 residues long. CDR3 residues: CASSQASTGMNTEAFF. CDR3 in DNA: TGTGCCAGCAGCCAAGCCTCAACAGGGATGAACACTGAAGCTTTCTTT.

This CDR3 is CASSAYEADTQYF. In nucleotides, the CDR3 is TGTGCCAGCAGCGCCTACGAGGCAGATACGCAGTATTTT. The chain recombines TRBV11-2 with TRBJ2-3; D gene unclear. With 5 bases removed from V and 4 bases from J, the gap between germline ends came to 10 bases. CDR3 size: 13 residues. CDR1 SGHAT and CDR2 FQNNGV come from the germline V gene.

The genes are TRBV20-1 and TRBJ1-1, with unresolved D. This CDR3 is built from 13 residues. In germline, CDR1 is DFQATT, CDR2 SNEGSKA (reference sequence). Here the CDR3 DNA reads TGCAGCGACCTCAAGGAGATGAACACTGAAGCTTTCTTT. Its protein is CSDLKEMNTEAFF.

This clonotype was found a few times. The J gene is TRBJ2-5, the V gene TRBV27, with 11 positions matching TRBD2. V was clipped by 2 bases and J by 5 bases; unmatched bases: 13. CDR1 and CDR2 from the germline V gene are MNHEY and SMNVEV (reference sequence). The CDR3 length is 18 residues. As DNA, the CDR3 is TGTGCCAGCAGTTTACGCGGTAGCGGGGGGGCGGATGGGGAGACCCAGTACTTC. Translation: CASSLRGSGGADGETQYF.

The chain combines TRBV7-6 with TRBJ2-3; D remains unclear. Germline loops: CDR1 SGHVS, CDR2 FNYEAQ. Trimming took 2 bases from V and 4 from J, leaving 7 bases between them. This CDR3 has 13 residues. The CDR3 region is CASSLLVPDTQYF. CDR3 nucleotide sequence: TGTGCCAGCAGCTTATTAGTCCCAGATACGCAGTATTTT.

CDR3: CASSVDGRTGEQYF. In DNA, the CDR3 is TGTGCCAGCAGCGTAGATGGCAGAACGGGAGAGCAGTACTTC. The chain is built from TRBV9 and TRBJ2-7; maybe TRBD2 (5 bases). CDR1 SGDLS and CDR2 YYNGEE come from the germline V gene. CDR3 length: 14 amino acids. The V end was cut by 0 bases, the J end by 7 bases, with 14 bases between.

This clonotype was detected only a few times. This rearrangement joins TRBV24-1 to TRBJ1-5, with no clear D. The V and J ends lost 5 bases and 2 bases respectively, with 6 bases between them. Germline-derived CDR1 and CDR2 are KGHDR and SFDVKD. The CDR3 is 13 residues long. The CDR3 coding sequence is TGTGCCACCAGTGCGGCGGGCAATCAGCCCCAGCATTTT. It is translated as CATSAAGNQPQHF.

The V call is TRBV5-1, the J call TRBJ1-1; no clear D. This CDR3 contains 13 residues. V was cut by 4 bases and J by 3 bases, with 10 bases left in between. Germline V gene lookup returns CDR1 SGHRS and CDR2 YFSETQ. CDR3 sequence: CASSPPLDTEAFF. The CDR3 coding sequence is TGCGCCAGCAGCCCACCCCTGGACACTGAAGCTTTCTTT.

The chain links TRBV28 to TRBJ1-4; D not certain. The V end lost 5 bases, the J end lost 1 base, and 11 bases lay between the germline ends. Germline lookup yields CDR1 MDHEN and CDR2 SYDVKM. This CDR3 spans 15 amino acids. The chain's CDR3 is CASSSLRETNEKLFF. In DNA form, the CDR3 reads TGTGCCAGCAGTAGCCTACGGGAAACTAATGAAAAACTGTTTTTT.

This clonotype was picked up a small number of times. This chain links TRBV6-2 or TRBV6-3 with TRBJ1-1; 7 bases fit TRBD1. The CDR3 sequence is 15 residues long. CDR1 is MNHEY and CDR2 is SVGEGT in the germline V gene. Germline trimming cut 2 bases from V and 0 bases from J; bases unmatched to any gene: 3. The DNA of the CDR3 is TGTGCCAGCAGTTACCCGGACAGGATGAACACTGAAGCTTTCTTT. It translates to CASSYPDRMNTEAFF.

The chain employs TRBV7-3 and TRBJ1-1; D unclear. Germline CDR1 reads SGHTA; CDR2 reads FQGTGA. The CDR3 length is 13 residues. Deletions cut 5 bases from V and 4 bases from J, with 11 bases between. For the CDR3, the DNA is TGTGCCAGCAGCACCCTAGAAAGCACTGAAGCTTTCTTT. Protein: CASSTLESTEAFF.